One and the same sample provided the 2 T cell receptor beta chains below, sequenced in a study of shared clonotypes between healthy human individuals. Profiled with immunoSEQ multiplex PCR; TCRdb holds only in-frame clones, not every one. This table has fewer than 650,000 clones, roughly four fifths appearing once. Input material: PBMCs. The receptors derive from a woman aged 40 to 50 in good health. Some clones in this sample may be carry-over from other donors' samples.

This clone has just a few counts. The gene calls are TRBV27 and TRBJ1-2; D not resolved. Trimming took off 0 bases at V and 7 bases at J, with 9 bases between the two ends. Germline V lookup: CDR1 MNHEY, CDR2 SMNVEV (reference sequence). CDR3 length: 13 residues. CDR3 nucleotides: TGTGCCAGCAGTTTATCGAGGTTTGGTGGCTACACCTTC. It codes for CASSLSRFGGYTF.

The genes are TRBV5-6 and TRBJ2-1; D is possibly TRBD1 (6 bases). CDR3 length equals 15 residues. With 0 bases removed from V and 3 bases from J, the gap between germline ends came to 10 bases. Germline V lookup: CDR1 SGHDT, CDR2 YYEEEE. CDR3 DNA sequence: TGTGCCAGCAGCTTGGGTCGGACAGACTACAATGAGCAGTTCTTC. It encodes CASSLGRTDYNEQFF.